This passage covers 23 T cell receptor beta chains from one sample sequenced in a study of Graves' ophthalmopathy and Graves' hyperthyroidism. CDR3 regions of TCR beta were amplified from RNA transcripts. HTBI primers served in a first-round RT-PCR, which a second-round multiplex PCR followed. In TCRdb, the multiplex PCR reads were re-called with MiXCR into one record per CDR3 protein. The data hold around 470,000 distinct CDR3 sequences, with 13% to 15% observed a single time. The sequenced sample was blood. The receptors derive from a woman between 25 and 40 years old with Graves' ophthalmopathy.

At least ten counts were recorded for this clonotype. V and J are TRBV6-5 and TRBJ2-7; weak D call: TRBD2 (5 bases). With 3 bases removed from V and 0 bases from J, the gap between germline ends came to 12 bases. This CDR3 region has 15 residues. Germline-derived CDR1 and CDR2 are MNHEY and SVGAGI. CDR3 DNA: TGTGCCAGCAGTTATGGTAGCGACTTCTCCTACGAGCAGTACTTC. It yields the protein CASSYGSDFSYEQYF.

This sequence joins TRBV6-5 and TRBJ1-1; no firm D call. This CDR3 contains 16 residues. CDR1 and CDR2 from the germline V gene are MNHEY and SVGAGI. This CDR3 reads CVCSYSIIAMNTEAFF. The CDR3 region has the DNA TGTGTCTGCAGTTACTCAATTATCGCAATGAACACTGAAGCTTTCTTT.

The sample holds many counts of this clonotype. The chain combines TRBV29-1 with TRBJ1-1; D remains unclear. Trimming removed 6 bases at V and 1 base at J, with 6 bases between. Germline lookup yields CDR1 SQVTM and CDR2 ANQGSEA. This CDR3 contains 11 residues. The CDR3 DNA follows: TGCAGCGTGGCCTCGAACACTGAAGCTTTCTTT. Translating it yields CSVASNTEAFF.

This clonotype was seen at least ten times. The rearrangement links TRBV28 to TRBJ2-7; 8 bases map to TRBD1. The CDR3 has 13 residues. CDR1 is MDHEN, CDR2 SYDVKM, per germline. V was pared by 10 bases and J by 4 bases, with 9 bases of the junction left unmatched. The DNA for the CDR3 is TGTGCCACCTTCACAGGACAGGGTTACGAGCAGTACTTC. Protein sequence: CATFTGQGYEQYF.

This clonotype was counted at least ten times. The chain joins TRBV20-1 to TRBJ2-5; maybe TRBD1 (5 bases). V lost 5 bases and J lost 5, with 15 bases in between. Germline V gene lookup returns CDR1 DFQATT and CDR2 SNEGSKA (reference sequence). The length of the CDR3 is 13 residues. In DNA form, the CDR3 reads TGCAGTGCTCCCATGGGGCATAGGGAGACCCAGTACTTC. Translation: CSAPMGHRETQYF.

The V gene is TRBV11-2, the J gene TRBJ2-5; maybe TRBD1 (6 bases). The end of the DNA fits TRBJ2-7 better, so the J call may be wrong. The CDR3 contains 14 residues. CDR1 and CDR2 from the germline V gene are SGHAT and FQNNGV. As DNA, the CDR3 is TGTGCCAGCAGCTTACCCCGGGACACCGACGAGCAGTACTTC. Translated, it gives CASSLPRDTDEQYF.

For this clonotype: A much larger clone differs by one base, so this may be a read error. The chain couples TRBV29-1 to TRBJ1-1, with D maybe TRBD1 (5 bases). This CDR3 is 12 amino acids long. The germline V gene encodes CDR1 SQVTM and CDR2 ANQGSEA. The CDR3 here is CSAERGFTEACF. The CDR3 coding sequence is TGCAGCGCTGAGAGGGGTTTCACTGAAGCTTGCTTT.

This clonotype was counted only a few times. The CDR3 ends on some other residue instead of the conserved phenylalanine or tryptophan, so this is likely a read error. V and J are TRBV28 and TRBJ1-6; D is perhaps TRBD1 (5 bases). Between the trimmed V and J ends, which lost 3 bases and 5 bases, there was a span of 14 bases. In germline, CDR1 is MDHEN, CDR2 SYDVKM. This CDR3 comprises 16 residues. DNA of the CDR3: TGTGCCAGCAGTTTGGGGCAGGGTGGGCATAATTCACCCCTCCACCTT. Protein product: CASSLGQGGHNSPLHL.

For this clonotype: Since a much larger clone is just one base distant, this may be a read error. This likely comes from a read error, as the CDR3 has no conserved phenylalanine or tryptophan at its end. The chain employs TRBV25-1 and TRBJ2-2, with no clear D. The germline V gene encodes CDR1 MGHDK and CDR2 SYGVNS. V lost 1 base and J 6 bases, leaving 9 bases between the germline ends. The CDR3 totals 14 residues. For the CDR3, the DNA is TGTGCCAGCAGTGAATCCAACGAGGCCGGGGAGCTGTTTTTG. Its protein product is CASSESNEAGELFL.

There are many counts of this clonotype. J is TRBJ2-7 and V is TRBV9, with D possibly being TRBD1 (5 bases). V was clipped by 0 bases and J by 1 base, with 8 bases between them. CDR1 and CDR2 (germline): SGDLS, YYNGEE. The CDR3 loop spans 14 amino acids. The CDR3 nucleotides are TGTGCCAGCAGCGTAGGGGGCTTTTCCTACGAGCAGTACTTC. As protein: CASSVGGFSYEQYF.

This clonotype was recorded at least ten times. The gene calls are TRBV15 and TRBJ2-4, with 7 bases aligning to TRBD2. Unmatched junction bases numbered 5, after V lost 3 bases and J lost 6 bases. The CDR3 contains 14 residues. Germline CDR1 is LNHNV and CDR2 is YYDKDF (reference sequence). The CDR3 spells CATSSGLETNIQYF. The CDR3 coding sequence is TGTGCCACCAGCAGCGGACTAGAAACAAACATTCAGTACTTC.

In its sample, this clonotype was seen many times. The rearrangement uses TRBV6-2 or TRBV6-3 and TRBJ2-2; perhaps D is TRBD1 or TRBD2 (5 bases each). The germline V gene has CDR1 MNHEY and CDR2 SVGEGT. The CDR3 is made up of 19 amino acids. V lost 5 bases and J lost 3, with 25 bases in between. The CDR3 is CASSPTHRDLRHHTGELFF. CDR3 nucleotides: TGTGCCAGCAGTCCAACCCATCGGGACCTCCGACACCACACCGGGGAGCTGTTTTTT.

At least ten counts were recorded for this clonotype. The V call is TRBV12-3 or TRBV12-4, the J call TRBJ1-1; 11 positions match TRBD1. Trimming cost V 5 bases and J 6 bases; bases outside gene matches: 14. The CDR3 consists of 17 residues. DNA for the CDR3: TGTGCCAGCAGTGCGGACAGGGGGCGTATTGTGCTGGCTGAAGCTTTCTTT. Translated: CASSADRGRIVLAEAFF.

In this sample, this clonotype turned up many times. The chain couples TRBV6-5 to TRBJ1-6; 7 nucleotides align to TRBD1. Trimming took 5 bases from V and 3 from J; bases not matched to a gene: 4. Germline CDR1 MNHEY, CDR2 SVGAGI. The length of the CDR3 is 15 residues. The CDR3 is CASSTRGNYNSPLHF. CDR3 in DNA: TGTGCCAGCAGTACCAGGGGGAACTATAATTCACCCCTCCACTTT.

This clonotype was detected ten times or more. The genes are TRBV7-8 and TRBJ2-2, with 9 bases identical to TRBD2. The CDR3 totals 16 residues. The germline V gene encodes CDR1 SGHVS and CDR2 FQNEAQ. V shed 5 bases, J shed 5 bases, and the junction held 9 bases outside the gene matches. The CDR3 DNA sequence: TGTGCCAGCAGCCAAAGTGGTCTAGCGGGGACCGGGGAGCTGTTTTTT. It yields the protein CASSQSGLAGTGELFF.

This clonotype was counted at least ten times. V and J are TRBV5-1 and TRBJ1-6, with 8 bases that match TRBD1. The CDR3 runs 14 residues. J gave up 7 bases and V 2 bases, and 2 bases lay outside the gene matches. Germline V gene lookup returns CDR1 SGHRS and CDR2 YFSETQ. The CDR3 sequence: CASSFGQGNSPLHF. The CDR3 nucleotides read TGCGCCAGCAGCTTTGGACAGGGAAATTCACCCCTCCACTTT. The variable domain in full, completed from reference TRBV5-1 and TRBJ1-6, reads KAGVTQTPRYLIKTRGQQVTLSCSPISGHRSVSWYQQTPGQGLQFLFEYFSETQRNKGNFPGRFSGRQFSNSRSEMNVSTLELGDSALYLCASSFGQGNSPLHFGNGTRLTVT.

In its sample, this clonotype was seen a few times. J is TRBJ2-7 and V is TRBV20-1; the D is unclear. Germline CDR1 reads DFQATT; CDR2 reads SNEGSKA (reference sequence). Between the trimmed V and J ends, which lost 6 bases and 5 bases, there was a span of 11 bases. The CDR3 loop spans 11 amino acids. The DNA of the CDR3 is TGCAGTGCGCAAGCCGGGCACGAGCAGTACTTC. This translates into CSAQAGHEQYF.

This clonotype showed up many times. The CDR3, as DNA: TGTGCCAGTAGTATCCAGGACAGGGGATATGCCGGGGAGCTGTTTTTT. Translated: CASSIQDRGYAGELFF. The V gene is TRBV19, the J gene TRBJ2-2, with TRBD1 matching over 9 bases. The CDR3 has 16 residues. Trimming took 3 bases from V and 6 from J; bases not matched to a gene: 8. From germline, CDR1 is LNHDA and CDR2 SQIVND (reference sequence).

This clonotype was seen ten or more times. The gene calls are TRBV28 and TRBJ1-1, with D perhaps matching TRBD1 (5 bases). This CDR3 has 15 amino acids. Germline V gives CDR1 MDHEN, CDR2 SYDVKM. With 6 bases removed from V and 1 base from J, the gap between germline ends came to 15 bases. CDR3 in amino acids: CASRSGRFENTEAFF. DNA of the CDR3: TGTGCCAGCAGGTCAGGGAGATTTGAGAACACTGAAGCTTTCTTT.

This clonotype occurred many times. The chain employs TRBV6-1 and TRBJ1-1; a weak D match, TRBD1 (5 bases). V was trimmed by 6 bases and J by 11 bases, leaving 7 bases between them. Germline V gene data show CDR1 as MNHNS and CDR2 as SASEGT. This CDR3 is built from 9 residues. The DNA for the CDR3 is TGTGCCAGCAGGGGGGAGGCTTTCTTT. Translating it yields CASRGEAFF.

The gene calls are TRBV7-3 and TRBJ2-3, with 12 bases identical to TRBD2. This CDR3 contains 16 residues. The J segment lost 2 bases and the V segment lost 5 bases, leaving 5 bases of the junction unmatched. Germline lookup yields CDR1 SGHTA and CDR2 FQGTGA. CDR3 nucleotide sequence: TGTGCCAGCAGCCCCCGGACTAGCGGGGACACAGATACGCAGTATTTT. Its protein is CASSPRTSGDTDTQYF.

The sample holds many counts of this clonotype. The chain joins TRBV12-3 or TRBV12-4 to TRBJ2-5, with 9 bases identical to TRBD1. V trimming: 6 bases; J trimming: 2 bases; junction bases outside the gene matches: 16. The CDR3 loop spans 18 amino acids. The CDR3 DNA sequence: TGTGCCAGCAGCATTTTCGGCCGGGACAGGGTACCACAAGAGACCCAGTACTTC. This gives the protein CASSIFGRDRVPQETQYF.

V is TRBV5-1 and J is TRBJ2-2, with TRBD2 identical over 8 bases. Trimming at V came to 0 bases and at J to 1 base, leaving 8 bases not matched to a gene. The CDR3 covers 18 residues. Germline values: CDR1 SGHRS, CDR2 YFSETQ. The CDR3 DNA reads TGCGCCAGCAGCTTGGCCCAAAGCGGGGGCCGGAACACCGGGGAGCTGTTTTTT. Translated: CASSLAQSGGRNTGELFF.